This T cell receptor beta chain was sequenced during a study of breast tumors, draining lymph nodes, adjacent tissues. Germline V lookup: CDR1 KGHDR, CDR2 SFDVKD. The CDR3 extends over 18 amino acids. As for this clonotype: One junction end disagrees with the germline gene, perhaps due to a read error.

Each CDR3 protein is one row after TCRdb ran MiXCR on the multiplex PCR reads. The repertoire holds around 190,000 distinct CDR3 sequences, with about 33% as singletons. Axillary draining lymph nodes of breast cancer patients supplied the node samples. Sequenced sample: axillary lymph node tissue. The rearrangement links TRBV24-1 to TRBJ2-2; the match to TRBD1 covers 8 bases. The receptor was derived from a female donor with breast cancer. Some clones in this sample may be carry-over from other donors' samples. CDR3 amino acids: CATSDFLSDRGEAGELFF. DNA for the CDR3: TGCGCCACCAGTGATTTCCTATCTGACAGGGGAGAGGCCGGGGAGCTGTTTTTT.